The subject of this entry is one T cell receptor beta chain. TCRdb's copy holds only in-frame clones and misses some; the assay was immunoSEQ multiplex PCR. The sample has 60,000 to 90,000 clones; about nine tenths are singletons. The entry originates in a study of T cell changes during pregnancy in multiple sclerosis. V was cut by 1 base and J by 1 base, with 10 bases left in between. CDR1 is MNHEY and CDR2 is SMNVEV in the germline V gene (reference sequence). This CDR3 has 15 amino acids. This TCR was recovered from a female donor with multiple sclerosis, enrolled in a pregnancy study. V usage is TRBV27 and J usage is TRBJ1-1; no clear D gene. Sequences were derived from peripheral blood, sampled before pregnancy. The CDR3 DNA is TGTGCCAGCAGTTTATTGGGCAGCGGGAACACTGAAGCTTTCTTT. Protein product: CASSLLGSGNTEAFF.